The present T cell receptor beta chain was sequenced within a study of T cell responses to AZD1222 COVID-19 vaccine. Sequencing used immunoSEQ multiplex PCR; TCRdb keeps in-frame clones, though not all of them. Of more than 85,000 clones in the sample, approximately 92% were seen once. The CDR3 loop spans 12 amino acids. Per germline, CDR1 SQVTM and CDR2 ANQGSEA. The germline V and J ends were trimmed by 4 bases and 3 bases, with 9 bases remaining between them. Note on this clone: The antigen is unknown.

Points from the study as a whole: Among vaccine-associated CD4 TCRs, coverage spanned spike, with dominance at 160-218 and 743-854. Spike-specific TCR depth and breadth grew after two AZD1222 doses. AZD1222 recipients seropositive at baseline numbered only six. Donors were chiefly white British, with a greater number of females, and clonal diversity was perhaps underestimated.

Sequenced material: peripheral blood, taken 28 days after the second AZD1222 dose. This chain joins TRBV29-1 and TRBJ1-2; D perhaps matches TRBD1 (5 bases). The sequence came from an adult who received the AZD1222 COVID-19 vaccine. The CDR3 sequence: CSVARQYYGYTF. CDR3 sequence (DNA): TGCAGCGTTGCCCGACAGTACTATGGCTACACCTTC.